A selection of T cell receptor beta chains follows, all from one sample in a study of identical twins. TCRdb re-called the 5' RACE reads through MiXCR, storing one row per CDR3 protein. The profile shows just under 650,000 distinct CDR3 sequences, roughly 7.1% of them singletons. This same sample was also part of a study on yellow fever vaccine responses in identical twins.

Material: PBMCs. Receptors were obtained from a woman aged 18-29 years in good health. The CDR3 runs from the conserved cysteine through the conserved F or W. The D gene is left open where the match is weak. Size values are once, few and many counts, or a class for expanded clones, and some rows have none.

CDR3 DNA: TGTGCCACCAGTGACCTCACTGGCGGCTCAGGCAATGAGCAGTTCTTC
CDR3 protein: CATSDLTGGSGNEQFF
clone size: .
V gene: TRBV24-1
J gene: TRBJ2-1
D gene: .

CDR3 DNA: TGCAGCGTTGAGGTTACAGCAAGCACAGATACGCAGTATTTT
CDR3 protein: CSVEVTASTDTQYF
clone size: many
V gene: TRBV29-1
J gene: TRBJ2-3
D gene: .

CDR3 DNA: TGTGCCAGCAGTTTCGGACTAGTTGTGACTAATGAAAAACTGTTTTTT
CDR3 protein: CASSFGLVVTNEKLFF
clone size: .
V gene: TRBV12-3/TRBV12-4
J gene: TRBJ1-4
D gene: .

CDR3 DNA: TGTGCCACCTCCGACCCGGGACAGGGTTACCACGAGCAGTACTTC
CDR3 protein: CATSDPGQGYHEQYF
clone size: .
V gene: TRBV24-1
J gene: TRBJ2-7
D gene: TRBD1

CDR3 DNA: TGCGCCAGCAGCTTTAGCGGGAGGGCGGGTGAGCAGTACTTC
CDR3 protein: CASSFSGRAGEQYF
clone size: few
V gene: TRBV5-1
J gene: TRBJ2-7
D gene: TRBD2

CDR3 DNA: TGTGCCAGCAGTGAAGGGACAACGAACACCGGGGAGCTGTTTTTT
CDR3 protein: CASSEGTTNTGELFF
clone size: many
V gene: TRBV6-1
J gene: TRBJ2-2
D gene: .

CDR3 DNA: TGCGCCAGCAGCCCGGAGATTAGCGGGGGCACAGATACGCAGTATTTT
CDR3 protein: CASSPEISGGTDTQYF
clone size: .
V gene: TRBV4-1
J gene: TRBJ2-3
D gene: TRBD2

CDR3 DNA: TGCGCCAGCAGCTCCGTCGAAGATACGCAGTATTTT
CDR3 protein: CASSSVEDTQYF
clone size: few
V gene: TRBV4-1
J gene: TRBJ2-3
D gene: .

CDR3 DNA: TGTGCCAGCAGTCCACAACTACAGGAGGGTCAGCCCCAGCATTTT
CDR3 protein: CASSPQLQEGQPQHF
clone size: .
V gene: TRBV2
J gene: TRBJ1-5
D gene: .

CDR3 DNA: TGTGCCAGCAGCTTTAGGACCCAGGCCGACTTC
CDR3 protein: CASSFRTQADF
clone size: many
V gene: TRBV7-2
J gene: TRBJ2-5
D gene: .

CDR3 DNA: TGTGCCAGCAACCAGGGAGGCGAGACCCAGTACTTC
CDR3 protein: CASNQGGETQYF
clone size: .
V gene: TRBV3-1
J gene: TRBJ2-5
D gene: .

CDR3 DNA: TGCAGCGTTTTGCGAGAGCGGGGGGGCCTAACAGATACGCAGTATTTT
CDR3 protein: CSVLRERGGLTDTQYF
clone size: few
V gene: TRBV29-1
J gene: TRBJ2-3
D gene: TRBD2

CDR3 DNA: TGTGCCAGCAGCGCAAAATGGGGAGGGACCAGCACAGATACGCAGTATTTT
CDR3 protein: CASSAKWGGTSTDTQYF
clone size: .
V gene: TRBV9
J gene: TRBJ2-3
D gene: TRBD2

CDR3 DNA: TGTGCCAGCAGCCGTGGAGGGGCCCTCTACAATGAGCAGTTCTTC
CDR3 protein: CASSRGGALYNEQFF
clone size: few
V gene: TRBV9
J gene: TRBJ2-1
D gene: .

CDR3 DNA: TGTGCCACCAGCACCACGGCGGGCGGGGGTTACACTGAAGCTTTCTTT
CDR3 protein: CATSTTAGGGYTEAFF
clone size: few
V gene: TRBV15
J gene: TRBJ1-1
D gene: .

CDR3 DNA: TGTGCCAGCAGCTTTAAAGGCCACAGGGATCTCCGGGAGCTGTTTTTT
CDR3 protein: CASSFKGHRDLRELFF
clone size: many
V gene: TRBV7-9
J gene: TRBJ2-2
D gene: .

CDR3 DNA: TGTGCCAGCAGTACCTCCCCCGGGGGAGCGGGGGCAGATACGCAGTATTTT
CDR3 protein: CASSTSPGGAGADTQYF
clone size: .
V gene: TRBV28
J gene: TRBJ2-3
D gene: TRBD2

CDR3 DNA: TGTGCCAGCAGCCTAGGGACAACCTCATACACAGATACGCAGTATTTT
CDR3 protein: CASSLGTTSYTDTQYF
clone size: .
V gene: TRBV6-1
J gene: TRBJ2-3
D gene: .

CDR3 DNA: TGTGCCAGCACCATGGGACAGCGTAGCATAGATACGCAGTATTTT
CDR3 protein: CASTMGQRSIDTQYF
clone size: .
V gene: TRBV6-4
J gene: TRBJ2-3
D gene: TRBD1

CDR3 DNA: TGTGCCAGCAGCTCCGGGATGGGGAACACTGAAGCTTTCTTT
CDR3 protein: CASSSGMGNTEAFF
clone size: many
V gene: TRBV7-8
J gene: TRBJ1-1
D gene: .

CDR3 DNA: TGTGCCAGCACCCCCTTCGAGGGAAGGGTTGAGCCCCAGCATTTT
CDR3 protein: CASTPFEGRVEPQHF
clone size: .
V gene: TRBV28
J gene: TRBJ1-5
D gene: .

CDR3 DNA: TGCAGTGCTCACCCCGCGACAGGGCCCATTGGGGAGCAGTACTTC
CDR3 protein: CSAHPATGPIGEQYF
clone size: .
V gene: TRBV20-1
J gene: TRBJ2-7
D gene: TRBD1

CDR3 DNA: TGTGCCAGCAGCCGAGGGATTATGAGGGCCGGGACAGGCACAGATACGCAGTATTTT
CDR3 protein: CASSRGIMRAGTGTDTQYF
clone size: many
V gene: TRBV3-1
J gene: TRBJ2-3
D gene: TRBD1

CDR3 DNA: TGCAGCGTTGAAAAGGAGGGTAATGTCGACGAGCAGTACTTC
CDR3 protein: CSVEKEGNVDEQYF
clone size: many
V gene: TRBV29-1
J gene: TRBJ2-7
D gene: .

CDR3 DNA: TGTGCCAGCAGCTTAAAGGCAGGGACAGATACGCAGTATTTT
CDR3 protein: CASSLKAGTDTQYF
clone size: .
V gene: TRBV7-3
J gene: TRBJ2-3
D gene: .

CDR3 DNA: TGTGCCAGCAGCTTAGCCCCTGACGGGACCTACGAGCAGTACTTC
CDR3 protein: CASSLAPDGTYEQYF
clone size: .
V gene: TRBV7-9
J gene: TRBJ2-7
D gene: .

CDR3 DNA: TGTGCCAGCCTCCGGGCCGGCACAGATACGCAGTATTTT
CDR3 protein: CASLRAGTDTQYF
clone size: many
V gene: TRBV12-3/TRBV12-4
J gene: TRBJ2-3
D gene: .

CDR3 DNA: TGCGCCAGCAGTGAGCACATACAACCGGCGACGTCCCGCGCGGGAGCTTTCTTT
CDR3 protein: CASSEHIQPATSRAGAFF
clone size: few
V gene: TRBV10-2
J gene: TRBJ1-1
D gene: .

CDR3 DNA: TGTGCCATCAGTGAGTTGGACAGGGACAATCAGCCCCAGCATTTT
CDR3 protein: CAISELDRDNQPQHF
clone size: .
V gene: TRBV10-3
J gene: TRBJ1-5
D gene: TRBD1

CDR3 DNA: TGTGCCAGCAGTCGACACGGGAACTCCTACGAGCAGTACTTC
CDR3 protein: CASSRHGNSYEQYF
clone size: .
V gene: TRBV12-3/TRBV12-4
J gene: TRBJ2-7
D gene: .

CDR3 DNA: TGTGCCAGCAGTTTAGTCTGGGGAGCTGGAAACACCATATATTTT
CDR3 protein: CASSLVWGAGNTIYF
clone size: many
V gene: TRBV12-3/TRBV12-4
J gene: TRBJ1-3
D gene: .

CDR3 DNA: TGCGCCAGCAGCCAATATGCGGAAGTCTACGAGCAGTACTTC
CDR3 protein: CASSQYAEVYEQYF
clone size: .
V gene: TRBV5-1
J gene: TRBJ2-7
D gene: .

CDR3 DNA: TGCAGCGTTGAACTCCTTTCGACTAGTTCCGAGCAGTACTTC
CDR3 protein: CSVELLSTSSEQYF
clone size: .
V gene: TRBV29-1
J gene: TRBJ2-7
D gene: .

CDR3 DNA: TGTGCCAGCAGTACAAGATATAGCAATCAGCCCCAGCATTTT
CDR3 protein: CASSTRYSNQPQHF
clone size: .
V gene: TRBV2
J gene: TRBJ1-5
D gene: .

CDR3 DNA: TGCAGTGCGACTCAGGGAACTAATGAAAAACTGTTTTTT
CDR3 protein: CSATQGTNEKLFF
clone size: .
V gene: TRBV20-1
J gene: TRBJ1-4
D gene: .

CDR3 DNA: TGCAGTGCTAGAGATGGGGATAGGCGGGACCCAGTCTACGAGCAGTACTTC
CDR3 protein: CSARDGDRRDPVYEQYF
clone size: .
V gene: TRBV20-1
J gene: TRBJ2-7
D gene: .

CDR3 DNA: TGTGCCAGCAGCCAAGCCTCCCGGGGTTGGGACACTGAAGCTTTCTTT
CDR3 protein: CASSQASRGWDTEAFF
clone size: many
V gene: TRBV3-1
J gene: TRBJ1-1
D gene: .

CDR3 DNA: TGTGCCAGCAGCTTAGAGTGGGGTGATGAAGCTTTCTTT
CDR3 protein: CASSLEWGDEAFF
clone size: .
V gene: TRBV7-6
J gene: TRBJ1-1
D gene: .

CDR3 DNA: TGTGCCAGCAGCCTGGCGACCGGCTCCAGCTACACCTTC
CDR3 protein: CASSLATGSSYTF
clone size: few
V gene: TRBV12-3/TRBV12-4
J gene: TRBJ1-2
D gene: .

CDR3 DNA: TGCGCCAGCAGCCAAGGATCCCGACAGCCTTCCTACGAGCAGTACTTC
CDR3 protein: CASSQGSRQPSYEQYF
clone size: .
V gene: TRBV4-1
J gene: TRBJ2-7
D gene: .

CDR3 DNA: TGTGCCAGCAGTTCCACTCTAACGAAAGAGACCCAGTACTTC
CDR3 protein: CASSSTLTKETQYF
clone size: .
V gene: TRBV6-5
J gene: TRBJ2-5
D gene: .

CDR3 DNA: TGCGCCAGCAGCTCGGTGGCGGTAGCGGCTAGCACAGATACGCAGTATTTT
CDR3 protein: CASSSVAVAASTDTQYF
clone size: many
V gene: TRBV5-1
J gene: TRBJ2-3
D gene: .